The TCR beta chain described here comes from a study of Ad26.COV2.S vaccination and SARS-CoV-2 variants. The CDR3 runs to 16 residues. Germline V gene data show CDR1 as LGHNA and CDR2 as YNFKEQ. The ends were cut back, 1 base at V and 0 bases at J, with 12 bases in the middle. Study-wide points: Vaccine and placebo recipients had comparable breadth of non-spike TCRs.

Generated by immunoSEQ multiplex PCR, the TCRdb table keeps only in-frame clones and is missing some. The sample has about 330,000 clones, 90% seen once. Comments on this clone: As yet, its antigen is unknown.

Treatment defined: roughly 18 received Ad26.COV2.S at low or high dose, single or two shots; 5 received placebo; per-sample allocation not given. The samples date from day 63 after the first vaccine or placebo injection. Donor was an adult aged 18-55 years in Boston. The chain employs TRBV4-2 and TRBJ1-1, with D possibly being TRBD1 (6 bases). The specimen was peripheral blood, collected in a trial of Ad26.COV2.S vaccine versus placebo. The clonotype originates from a person aged 18-65 years who received the Ad26.COV2.S COVID-19 vaccine or a placebo. The CDR3 DNA follows: TGTGCCAGCAGCCAAGCACAGGGACTCATGAACACTGAAGCTTTCTTT. This gives the protein CASSQAQGLMNTEAFF.